This T cell receptor (beta chain) stems from a study of shared clonotypes between healthy human individuals. The study's findings and limits: Estimated richness values were generally larger in naive subsets than in memory subsets. The study found roughly 5% of naive CD4 clonotypes shared across a handful of donors.

Germline V gives CDR1 MDHEN, CDR2 SYDVKM. The CDR3 contains 16 residues. J was trimmed by 0 bases and V by 6 bases; bases with no gene match: 8. Only CD45RO-negative cells positively selected for CCR7 counted as naive CD8 cells, so terminally differentiated effector memory CD45RA+ cells were excluded. The study drew its donors from healthy HIV-negative adults without recent acute infections or vaccinations. Assay: immunoSEQ multiplex PCR; the TCRdb copy retains only in-frame clones and omits some. Among millions of clones listed, about 93% were seen once. Details on this clone: The antigen is unknown.

The rearrangement joins TRBV28 to TRBJ2-3, with 8 bases aligning to TRBD1. The clonotype comes from a man between 18 and 29 years old in good health. Some clones in this sample may be carry-over from other donors' samples. Material: naive CD8+ T cells from PBMCs. The CDR3 spells CASRPQGAASTDTQYF. The CDR3 nucleotides read TGTGCCAGCAGACCCCAGGGGGCGGCTAGCACAGATACGCAGTATTTT.